This TCR beta chain was found in a study of post-analysis software for immune sequencing data. Across the whole study: Included courses were relapsing-remitting and secondary progressive multiple sclerosis; progressive-relapsing multiple sclerosis was also included. Broader study findings: TRBV5-6, TRBV5-1 and TRBV20-1 belonged to a set of about five TRBV segments that were more frequent in patients than controls. Strong co-clustering by F measure linked samples that shared a preparation batch. Significantly decreased normalized Chao1 diversity was recorded for multiple sclerosis patients relative to controls.

Unique molecular identifiers were present in the TCR beta cDNA libraries. The T cell input of about 0.9 to 10 million gave roughly 460,000 cDNA molecules. TCRdb re-called the PCR reads through MiXCR, storing one row per CDR3 protein. The profile shows more than 450,000 distinct CDR3 sequences, roughly 45% of them singletons. A few counts support this clonotype. No antigen is known for it. Trimming removed 5 bases from V and 0 bases from J, with 10 bases in between. CDR3 size: 14 residues. This sequence joins TRBV12-3 or TRBV12-4 and TRBJ1-2; D gene ambiguous. The specimen sequenced was blood. The TCR was taken from a girl between 10 and 17 years old with multiple sclerosis. The CDR3 is CASSPPRTNYGYTF. Here the CDR3 DNA reads TGTGCCAGCAGTCCCCCCCGGACTAACTATGGCTACACCTTC.